These 19 T cell receptor beta chains originate from one sample sequenced in a study of cytomegalovirus exposure and HLA in healthy donors. PCR amplification relied on 60 Vbeta primers (plus 13 Jbeta primers). Sequencing was performed with immunoSEQ multiplex PCR; in TCRdb, only in-frame clones are kept and a portion is missing. The sample consists of fewer than 75,000 clones, under 85% of them appearing once. Sequenced sample: PBMCs. The receptors come from a woman aged 25-40 years in good health and CMV-seronegative.

This chain uses TRBV30 with TRBJ1-3, with TRBD1 matching over 9 bases. The junction had 5 bases not matched to a gene; V was cut back by 4 bases and J by 4 bases. Germline assignment: CDR1 GTSNPN and CDR2 SVGIG (reference sequence). There are 14 residues in the CDR3. The CDR3 protein is CAWMYRGRGNTIYF. The CDR3, as DNA: TGTGCCTGGATGTACAGGGGGCGCGGAAACACCATATATTTT. The full variable domain, in which reference TRBV30 and TRBJ1-3 provide the parts outside the CDR3, is SQTIHQWPATLVQPVGSPLSLECTVEGTSNPNLYWYRQAAGRGLQLLFYSVGIGQISSEVPQNLSASRPQDRQFILSSKKLLLSDSGFYLCAWMYRGRGNTIYFGEGSWLTVV.

The chain couples TRBV9 to TRBJ1-2; D gene unclear. The CDR3 totals 13 residues. In germline, CDR1 is SGDLS, CDR2 YYNGEE. V lost 2 bases and J 1 base, leaving 6 bases between the germline ends. The CDR3 spells CASSVSNNYGYTF. The CDR3 coding sequence is TGTGCCAGCAGCGTTAGCAATAACTATGGCTACACCTTC.

The gene calls are TRBV7-2 and TRBJ2-2; D remains ambiguous. Germline loops: CDR1 SGHTA, CDR2 FQGNSA. CDR3 length equals 16 residues. V was cut by 5 bases and J by 2 bases, with 15 bases left in between. The CDR3 DNA reads TGTGCCAGCAGCCCCCGCGCCGTTACCAACACCGGGGAGCTGTTTTTT. The encoded protein is CASSPRAVTNTGELFF. Complete variable domain (other parts from reference TRBV7-2 and TRBJ2-2): GAGVSQSPSNKVTEKGKDVELRCDPISGHTALYWYRQSLGQGLEFLIYFQGNSAPDKSGLPSDRFSAERTGGSVSTLTIQRTQQEDSAVYLCASSPRAVTNTGELFFGEGSRLTVL.

The V call is TRBV28, the J call TRBJ1-2; tentatively, D is TRBD1 (6 bases). The CDR3 runs 16 residues. Germline values: CDR1 MDHEN, CDR2 SYDVKM. Trimming took 10 bases from V and 8 from J, leaving 29 bases between them. In DNA, the CDR3 is TGTGCCACCACTCCGATGCGGGCGGGGGGGGCGGCAGGCTACACCTTC. Amino acids: CATTPMRAGGAAGYTF.

The chain carries TRBV21-1 and TRBJ1-2; the table assigns TRBD1, which was not confirmed against the DNA. TRBV21-1 is given as a pseudogene. The CDR3 totals 14 residues. In DNA form, the CDR3 reads TGTGCCAGCAGCAAATTAACGGCAGGGGATGGCTACACCTTC. This codes for CASSKLTAGDGYTF.

This clone was detected only a few times. V usage is TRBV6-5 and J usage is TRBJ1-5, with no clear D. Trimming shortened V by 0 bases and J by 6 bases, and 12 bases separated the two germline ends. The CDR3 length is 15 residues. Germline V gene data show CDR1 as MNHEY and CDR2 as SVGAGI. CDR3 region: CASSYSRETLQPQHF. The CDR3 nucleotides read TGTGCCAGCAGTTACTCGCGGGAGACACTTCAGCCCCAGCATTTT.

The V and J genes are TRBV5-4 and TRBJ1-2; 8 bases are shared with TRBD1. The V gene end was trimmed by 0 bases and the J gene end by 7 bases; junction bases not matched to a gene: 8. The CDR3 contains 15 residues. Per the germline V gene, CDR1 is SGHNT and CDR2 is YYREEE (reference sequence). The CDR3 reads CASSLGSGGVSGYTF. Here the CDR3 DNA reads TGTGCCAGCAGCTTGGGCTCAGGGGGCGTTTCTGGCTACACCTTC.

V and J are TRBV10-3 and TRBJ2-3; maybe TRBD2 (5 bases). V lost 3 bases, J lost 6 bases, and 16 bases lay in between. Germline lookup yields CDR1 ENHRY and CDR2 SYGVKD. The CDR3 covers 15 residues. CDR3 region: CAISDGVAKIDTQYF. The DNA for the CDR3 is TGTGCCATCAGTGATGGGGTAGCGAAAATTGATACGCAGTATTTT.

This chain joins TRBV7-2 and TRBJ1-2; D might be TRBD1 (6 bases). The CDR3 loop spans 14 amino acids. The germline V gene encodes CDR1 SGHTA and CDR2 FQGNSA. V lost 4 bases to trimming and J lost 7 bases, with 16 bases between them. CDR3 residues: CASSSRGRGRGYTF. The CDR3 DNA reads TGTGCCAGCAGCTCTCGTGGCAGGGGTCGTGGCTACACCTTC.

This clone was detected a few times. The J gene is TRBJ2-7, the V gene TRBV10-3; D is perhaps TRBD1 (6 bases). V lost 2 bases and J 6 bases, leaving 8 bases between the germline ends. The germline V gene has CDR1 ENHRY and CDR2 SYGVKD. The CDR3 length is 12 residues. The CDR3 reads CAISETGSEQYV. The DNA of the CDR3 is TGTGCCATCAGTGAGACAGGGTCCGAGCAGTACGTC.

Comments on this clone: Additional DNA sequences in this sample encode the identical CDR3. V gene TRBV19 combines with J gene TRBJ2-7; possibly TRBD2 for D (5 bases). Germline CDR1 is LNHDA and CDR2 is SQIVND (reference sequence). The length of the CDR3 is 13 residues. Between the trimmed V and J ends, which lost 1 base and 3 bases, there was a span of 7 bases. The CDR3 DNA reads TGTGCCAGTAGTATAGGAGGGAACTACGAGCAGTACTTC. It codes for CASSIGGNYEQYF.

The DNA for the CDR3 is TGCGCCAGCAGCCAAGGCGTCCCGGGACAGGCTAGCAATCAGCCCCAGCATTTT. Translating it yields CASSQGVPGQASNQPQHF. V gene TRBV4-1 combines with J gene TRBJ1-5, with 8 bases lining up with TRBD1. Unmatched junction bases numbered 8, after V lost 1 base and J lost 0 bases. The CDR3 is 18 amino acids. In germline, CDR1 is MGHRA, CDR2 YSYEKL.

With regard to this clone: The same CDR3 arises from other DNA sequences in this sample as well. The CDR3 sequence: CASSYDRRNTEAFF. The CDR3 DNA reads TGTGCCAGCAGTTATGACAGGAGGAACACTGAAGCTTTCTTT. The gene calls are TRBV6-5 and TRBJ1-1; a possible D gene is TRBD1 (6 bases). Trimming removed 3 bases at V and 1 base at J, with 9 bases between. Germline CDR1 and CDR2: MNHEY and SVGAGI. This CDR3 is built from 14 residues.

The chain links TRBV5-1 to TRBJ1-1; D unresolved. The CDR3 is 14 residues long. Germline V gene lookup returns CDR1 SGHRS and CDR2 YFSETQ. V was cut by 5 bases and J by 6 bases, with 17 bases left in between. In nucleotides, the CDR3 is TGCGCCAGCAGGTTCCAGCAGGCGGGCGCTGAAGCTTTCTTT. It encodes CASRFQQAGAEAFF.

The chain employs TRBV6-5 and TRBJ2-5, with 8 bases matching TRBD1. Germline CDR1 is MNHEY and CDR2 is SVGAGI. The CDR3 is 14 residues long. The V and J ends lost 4 bases and 4 bases, in that order; junction bases with no gene match: 5. The CDR3 nucleotides are TGTGCCAGCAGTTTGGCAGGGGGCGCAGAGACCCAGTACTTC. It translates to CASSLAGGAETQYF.

The chain employs TRBV6-5 and TRBJ1-2, with 7 bases identical to TRBD1. The V gene end was trimmed by 4 bases and the J gene end by 5 bases; junction bases not matched to a gene: 1. CDR3 size: 12 residues. Germline V gives CDR1 MNHEY, CDR2 SVGAGI. CDR3 sequence (DNA): TGTGCCAGCAGTTCAGGGGGATATGGCTACACCTTC. This sequence encodes CASSSGGYGYTF.

This clone appeared a single time. The genes are TRBV30 and TRBJ2-4; D may be TRBD2 (5 bases). Deletions cut 0 bases from V and 8 bases from J, with 14 bases between. Germline CDR1 GTSNPN, CDR2 SVGIG (reference sequence). The CDR3 has 14 residues. Here the CDR3 reads CAWSVSRVTDIQYF. The CDR3 coding sequence is TGTGCCTGGAGTGTATCGAGGGTTACGGACATTCAGTACTTC.

V gene TRBV28 combines with J gene TRBJ2-2; no reliable D call. Trimming cost V 5 bases and J 4 bases, with 5 bases left between them. The CDR3 length is 12 residues. From germline, CDR1 is MDHEN and CDR2 SYDVKM. CDR3 protein: CASSTPTGELFF. As DNA, the CDR3 is TGTGCCAGCAGTACTCCCACCGGGGAGCTGTTTTTT.

The chain is built from TRBV11-1 and TRBJ1-4; possibly TRBD1 for D (6 bases). This CDR3 region has 15 residues. Per the germline V gene, CDR1 is SGHAT and CDR2 is FQDESV (reference sequence). Trimming took 5 bases from V and 5 from J, leaving 15 bases between them. CDR3 DNA sequence: TGTGCCAGCAGCACGCACAGGGTCCCGAATGAAAAACTGTTTTTT. Protein product: CASSTHRVPNEKLFF.